This T cell receptor (beta chain) was identified during a study of blood T cells in healthy people across ages. Study-wide results and limits: TCR beta diversity, measured per million T cells, fell in a roughly linear way with age. Naive and antigen-experienced cells could not be conclusively compared, given unsorted PBMCs. It was held that the diversity estimates obtained from one million T cells were underestimates.

The ends lost 2 bases at V and 7 bases at J; junction bases unmatched: 6. Germline assignment: CDR1 SGHDT and CDR2 YYEEEE. This CDR3 is 14 amino acids long. PCR was performed a second time for about 7 to 12 cycles using a sample-barcoded 5' primer and a J-beta primer mix. TCRdb re-called the 5' RACE reads with MiXCR, one entry per CDR3 protein. The repertoire holds about 800,000 distinct CDR3 sequences, with roughly 25% as singletons. A word on this clonotype: The antigen is unknown.

These data were also filed under a second study, of T cells of mothers and their children.

The chain combines TRBV5-6 with TRBJ2-4; 7 nucleotides match TRBD2. The TCR was taken from a boy aged 5-17 years in good health. Input material: blood. The CDR3 DNA is TGTGCCAGCAGCTTTTCGTCCGGGGGGAACATTCAGTACTTC. Translating it yields CASSFSSGGNIQYF. Full variable domain (rest looked up from reference TRBV5-6 and TRBJ2-4): DAGVTQSPTHLIKTRGQQVTLRCSPKSGHDTVSWYQQALGQGPQFIFQYYEEEERQRGNFPDRFSGHQFPNYSSELNVNALLLGDSALYLCASSFSSGGNIQYFGAGTRLSVL.